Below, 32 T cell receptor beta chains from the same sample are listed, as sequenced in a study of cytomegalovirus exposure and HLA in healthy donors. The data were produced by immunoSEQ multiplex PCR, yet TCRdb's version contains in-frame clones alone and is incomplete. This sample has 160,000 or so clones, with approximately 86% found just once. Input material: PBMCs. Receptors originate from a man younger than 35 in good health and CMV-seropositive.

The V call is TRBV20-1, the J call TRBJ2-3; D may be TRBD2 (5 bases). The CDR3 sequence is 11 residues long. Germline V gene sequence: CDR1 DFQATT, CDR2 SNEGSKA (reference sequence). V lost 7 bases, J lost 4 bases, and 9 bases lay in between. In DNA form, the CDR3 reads TGCAGTGAGACCGGGGCAGATACGCAGTATTTT. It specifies CSETGADTQYF.

CDR3 DNA: TGTGCCAGTAGTATAGATATCGGGGGGCCTTCGCCCCAGCATTTT. It encodes CASSIDIGGPSPQHF. The chain employs TRBV19 and TRBJ1-5, with a tentative D call TRBD1 (6 bases). The V and J ends lost 0 bases and 9 bases respectively, with 15 bases between them. The germline V gene encodes CDR1 LNHDA and CDR2 SQIVND (reference sequence). The CDR3 extends over 15 amino acids.

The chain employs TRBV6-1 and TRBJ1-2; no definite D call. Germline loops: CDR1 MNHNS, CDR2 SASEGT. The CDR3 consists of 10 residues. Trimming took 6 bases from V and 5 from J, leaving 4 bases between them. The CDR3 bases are TGTGCCAGCAGCGAGTATGGCTACACCTTC. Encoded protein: CASSEYGYTF.

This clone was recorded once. This CDR3 is CASSLPGGGSEQYF. The DNA for the CDR3 is TGTGCCAGCAGCTTACCGGGAGGGGGCTCCGAGCAGTACTTC. The gene calls are TRBV7-2 and TRBJ2-7; maybe TRBD2 (8 bases). Germline CDR1 SGHTA, CDR2 FQGNSA. CDR3 length: 14 residues. V was pared by 2 bases and J by 6 bases, with 14 bases between.

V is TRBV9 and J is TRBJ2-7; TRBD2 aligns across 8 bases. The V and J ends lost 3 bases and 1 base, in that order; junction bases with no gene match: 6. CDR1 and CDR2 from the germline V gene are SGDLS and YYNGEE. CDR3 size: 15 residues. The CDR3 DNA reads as TGTGCCAGCAGCGAAAATAGCGGGACGTCCTACGAGCAGTACTTC. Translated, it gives CASSENSGTSYEQYF.

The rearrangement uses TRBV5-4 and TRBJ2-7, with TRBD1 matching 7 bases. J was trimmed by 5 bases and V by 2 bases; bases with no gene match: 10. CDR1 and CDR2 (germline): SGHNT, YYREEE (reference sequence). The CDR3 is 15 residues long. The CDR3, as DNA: TGTGCCAGCAGCTTCACAGGGGCAGGGTGGGACGAGCAGTACTTC. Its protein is CASSFTGAGWDEQYF. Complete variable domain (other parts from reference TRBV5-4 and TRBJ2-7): ETGVTQSPTHLIKTRGQQVTLRCSSQSGHNTVSWYQQALGQGPQFIFQYYREEENGRGNFPPRFSGLQFPNYSSELNVNALELDDSALYLCASSFTGAGWDEQYFGPGTRLTVT.

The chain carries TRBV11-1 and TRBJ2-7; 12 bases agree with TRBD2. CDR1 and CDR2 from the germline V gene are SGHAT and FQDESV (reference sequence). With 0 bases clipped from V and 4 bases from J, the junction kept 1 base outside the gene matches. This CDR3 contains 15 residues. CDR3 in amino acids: CASSLATSGSYEQYF. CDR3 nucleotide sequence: TGTGCCAGCAGCTTAGCGACTAGCGGGAGTTACGAGCAGTACTTC.

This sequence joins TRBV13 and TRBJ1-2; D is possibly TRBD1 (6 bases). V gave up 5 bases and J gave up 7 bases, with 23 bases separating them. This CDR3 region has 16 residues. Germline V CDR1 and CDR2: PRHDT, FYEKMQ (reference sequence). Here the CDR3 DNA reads TGTGCCAGCAGCAAGCTTCTGACAGGCCCCTACGTTGGCTACACCTTC. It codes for CASSKLLTGPYVGYTF.

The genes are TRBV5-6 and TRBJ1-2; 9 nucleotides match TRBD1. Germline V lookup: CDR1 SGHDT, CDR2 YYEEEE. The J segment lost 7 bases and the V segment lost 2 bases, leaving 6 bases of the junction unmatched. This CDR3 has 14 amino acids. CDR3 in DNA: TGTGCCAGCAGCTTCGGGACAGGGAACGGTGGCTACACCTTC. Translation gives CASSFGTGNGGYTF.

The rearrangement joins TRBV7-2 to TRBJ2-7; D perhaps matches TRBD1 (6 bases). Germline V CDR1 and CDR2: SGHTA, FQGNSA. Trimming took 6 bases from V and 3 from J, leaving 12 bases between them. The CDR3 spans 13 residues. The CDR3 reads CASRGAGNYEQYF. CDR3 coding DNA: TGTGCCAGCAGGGGGGCAGGAAACTACGAGCAGTACTTC. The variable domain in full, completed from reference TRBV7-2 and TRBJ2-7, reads GAGVSQSPSNKVTEKGKDVELRCDPISGHTALYWYRQSLGQGLEFLIYFQGNSAPDKSGLPSDRFSAERTGGSVSTLTIQRTQQEDSAVYLCASRGAGNYEQYFGPGTRLTVT.

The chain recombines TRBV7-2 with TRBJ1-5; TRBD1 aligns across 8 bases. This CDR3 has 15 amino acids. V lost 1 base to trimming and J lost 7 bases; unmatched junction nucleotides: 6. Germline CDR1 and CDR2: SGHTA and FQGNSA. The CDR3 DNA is TGTGCCAGCAGCTTAGGGACAGGGCTGGGGCAGCCCCAGCATTTT. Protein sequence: CASSLGTGLGQPQHF.

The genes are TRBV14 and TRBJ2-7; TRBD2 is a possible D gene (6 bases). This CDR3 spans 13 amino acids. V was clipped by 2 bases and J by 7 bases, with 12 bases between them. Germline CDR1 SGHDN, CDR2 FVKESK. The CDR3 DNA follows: TGTGCCAGCAGCCAACGGCAGGGAGGAGAGCAGTACTTC. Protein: CASSQRQGGEQYF.

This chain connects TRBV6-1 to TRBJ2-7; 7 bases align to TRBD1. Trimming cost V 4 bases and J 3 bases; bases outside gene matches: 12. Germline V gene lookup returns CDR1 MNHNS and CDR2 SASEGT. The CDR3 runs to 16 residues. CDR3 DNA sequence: TGTGCCAGCAGTGGGAAACAGGGGTTCGTTTTCTACGAGCAGTACTTC. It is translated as CASSGKQGFVFYEQYF.

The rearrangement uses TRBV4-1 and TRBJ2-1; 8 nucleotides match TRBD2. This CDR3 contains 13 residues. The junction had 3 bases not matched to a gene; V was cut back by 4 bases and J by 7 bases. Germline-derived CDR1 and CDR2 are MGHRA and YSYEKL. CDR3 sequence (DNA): TGCGCCAGCAGCCCCACTAGCGGTAATGAGCAGTTCTTC. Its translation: CASSPTSGNEQFF.

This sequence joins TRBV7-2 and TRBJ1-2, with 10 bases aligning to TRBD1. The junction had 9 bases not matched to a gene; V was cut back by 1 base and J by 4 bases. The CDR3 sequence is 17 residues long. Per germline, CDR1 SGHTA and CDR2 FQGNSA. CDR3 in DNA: TGTGCCAGCAGCTTAGTGGGACAGGGGATCGGAGGCTATGGCTACACCTTC. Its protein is CASSLVGQGIGGYGYTF.

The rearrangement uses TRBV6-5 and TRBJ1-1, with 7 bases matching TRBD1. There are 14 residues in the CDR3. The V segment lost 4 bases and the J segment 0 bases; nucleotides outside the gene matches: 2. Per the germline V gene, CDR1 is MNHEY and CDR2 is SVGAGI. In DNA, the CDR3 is TGTGCCAGCAGTTTCACAGGGGTGAACACTGAAGCTTTCTTT. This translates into CASSFTGVNTEAFF.

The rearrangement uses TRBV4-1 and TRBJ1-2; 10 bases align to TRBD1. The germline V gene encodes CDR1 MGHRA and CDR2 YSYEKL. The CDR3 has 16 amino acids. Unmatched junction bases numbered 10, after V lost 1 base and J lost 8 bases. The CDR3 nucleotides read TGCGCCAGCAGCCAAGTTGGGACAGGGGTGGAAGAGGGCTACACCTTC. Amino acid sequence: CASSQVGTGVEEGYTF.

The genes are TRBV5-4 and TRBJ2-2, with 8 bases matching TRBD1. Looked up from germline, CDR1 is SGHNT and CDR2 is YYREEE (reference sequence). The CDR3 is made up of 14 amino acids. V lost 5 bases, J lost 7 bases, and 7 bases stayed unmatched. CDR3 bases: TGTGCCAGCAGGATCGGACAGGGCGGCGGGGAGCTGTTTTTT. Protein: CASRIGQGGGELFF.

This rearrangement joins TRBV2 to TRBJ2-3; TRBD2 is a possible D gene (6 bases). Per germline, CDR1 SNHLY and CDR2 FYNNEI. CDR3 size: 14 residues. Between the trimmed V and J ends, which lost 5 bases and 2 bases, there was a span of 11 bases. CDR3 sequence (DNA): TGTGCCAGCAGTATGACTAGGATCACAGATACGCAGTATTTT. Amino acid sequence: CASSMTRITDTQYF. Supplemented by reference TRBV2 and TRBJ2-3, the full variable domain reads EPEVTQTPSHQVTQMGQEVILRCVPISNHLYFYWYRQILGQKVEFLVSFYNNEISEKSEIFDDQFSVERPDGSNFTLKIRSTKLEDSAMYFCASSMTRITDTQYFGPGTRLTVL.

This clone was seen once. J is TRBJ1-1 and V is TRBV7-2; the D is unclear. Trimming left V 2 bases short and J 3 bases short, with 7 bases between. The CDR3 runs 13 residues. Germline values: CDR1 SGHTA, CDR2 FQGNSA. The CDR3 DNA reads TGTGCCAGCAGCTTAAGCCGATACACTGAAGCTTTCTTT. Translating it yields CASSLSRYTEAFF. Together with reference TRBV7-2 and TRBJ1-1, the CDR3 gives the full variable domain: GAGVSQSPSNKVTEKGKDVELRCDPISGHTALYWYRQSLGQGLEFLIYFQGNSAPDKSGLPSDRFSAERTGGSVSTLTIQRTQQEDSAVYLCASSLSRYTEAFFGQGTRLTVV.

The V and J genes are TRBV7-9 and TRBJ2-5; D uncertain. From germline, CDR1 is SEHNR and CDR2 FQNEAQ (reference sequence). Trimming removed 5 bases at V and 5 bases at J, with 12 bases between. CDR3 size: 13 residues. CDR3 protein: CASSPSEAETQYF. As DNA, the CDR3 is TGTGCCAGCAGCCCATCTGAAGCGGAGACCCAGTACTTC.

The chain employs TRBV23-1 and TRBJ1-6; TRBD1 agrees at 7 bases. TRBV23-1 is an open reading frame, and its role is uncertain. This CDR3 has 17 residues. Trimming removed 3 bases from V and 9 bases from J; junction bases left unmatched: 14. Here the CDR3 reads CASSQIWDRQIVSPLHF. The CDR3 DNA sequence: TGCGCCAGCAGTCAGATCTGGGACAGACAAATTGTTTCACCCCTCCACTTT.

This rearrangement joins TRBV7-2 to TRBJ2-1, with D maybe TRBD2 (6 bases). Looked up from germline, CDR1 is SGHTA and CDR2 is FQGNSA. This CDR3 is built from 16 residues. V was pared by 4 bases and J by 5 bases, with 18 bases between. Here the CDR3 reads CASSWDLGGFNNEQFF. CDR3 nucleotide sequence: TGTGCCAGCAGCTGGGACTTGGGTGGGTTCAACAATGAGCAGTTCTTC.

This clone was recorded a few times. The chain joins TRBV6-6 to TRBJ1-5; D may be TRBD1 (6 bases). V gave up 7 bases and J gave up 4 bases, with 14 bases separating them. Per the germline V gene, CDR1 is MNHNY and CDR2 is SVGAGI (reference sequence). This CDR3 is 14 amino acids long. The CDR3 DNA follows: TGTGCCAGCATTGATGACAGGCTGAATCAGCCCCAGCATTTT. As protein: CASIDDRLNQPQHF.

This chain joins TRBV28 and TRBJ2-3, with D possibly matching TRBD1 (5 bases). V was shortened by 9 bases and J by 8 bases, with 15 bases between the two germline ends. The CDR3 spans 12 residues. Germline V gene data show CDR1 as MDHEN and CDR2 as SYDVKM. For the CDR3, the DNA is TGTGCCAGTTCCCTTGCCCAGGGTACGCAGTATTTT. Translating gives CASSLAQGTQYF.

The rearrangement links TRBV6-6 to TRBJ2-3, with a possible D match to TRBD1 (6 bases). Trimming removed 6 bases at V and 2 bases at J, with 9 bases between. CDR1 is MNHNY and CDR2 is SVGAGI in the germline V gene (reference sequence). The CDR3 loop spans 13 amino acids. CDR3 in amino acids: CASSRQATDTQYF. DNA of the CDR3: TGTGCCAGCAGCCGACAGGCCACAGATACGCAGTATTTT.

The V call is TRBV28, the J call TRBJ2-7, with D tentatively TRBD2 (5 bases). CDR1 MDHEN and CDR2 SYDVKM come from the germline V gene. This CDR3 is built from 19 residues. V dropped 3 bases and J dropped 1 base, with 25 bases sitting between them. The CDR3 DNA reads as TGTGCCAGCAGTTTGGGCGGGTCTTTACAATTTACAAGGTCCTACGAGCAGTACTTC. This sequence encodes CASSLGGSLQFTRSYEQYF.

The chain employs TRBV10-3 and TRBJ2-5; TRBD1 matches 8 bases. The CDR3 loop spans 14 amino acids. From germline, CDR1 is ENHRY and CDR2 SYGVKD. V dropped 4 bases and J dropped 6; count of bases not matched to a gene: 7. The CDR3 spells CAISGQGAQKTQYF. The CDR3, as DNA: TGTGCCATCAGTGGTCAGGGGGCGCAGAAGACCCAGTACTTC.

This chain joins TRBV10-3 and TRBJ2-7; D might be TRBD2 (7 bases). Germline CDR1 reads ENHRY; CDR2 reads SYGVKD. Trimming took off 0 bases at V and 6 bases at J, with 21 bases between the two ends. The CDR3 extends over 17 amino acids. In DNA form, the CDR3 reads TGTGCCATCAGTGAGTCAGGAGGGGGGGCAGGCAGGGGCGAGCAGTACTTC. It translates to CAISESGGGAGRGEQYF.

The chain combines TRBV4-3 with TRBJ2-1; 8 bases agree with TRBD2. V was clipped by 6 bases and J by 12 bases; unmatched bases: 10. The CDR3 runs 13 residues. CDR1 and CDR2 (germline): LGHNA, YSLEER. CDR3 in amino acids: CASSPTSVKGQFF. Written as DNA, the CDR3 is TGCGCCAGCAGTCCGACTAGCGTAAAGGGGCAGTTCTTC.

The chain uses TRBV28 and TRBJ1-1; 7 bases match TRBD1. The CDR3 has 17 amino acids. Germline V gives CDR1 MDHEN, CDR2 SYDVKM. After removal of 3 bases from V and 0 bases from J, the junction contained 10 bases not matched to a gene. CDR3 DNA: TGTGCCAGCAGTTTTTGGCCCGGGACAGACATGAACACTGAAGCTTTCTTT. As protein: CASSFWPGTDMNTEAFF.

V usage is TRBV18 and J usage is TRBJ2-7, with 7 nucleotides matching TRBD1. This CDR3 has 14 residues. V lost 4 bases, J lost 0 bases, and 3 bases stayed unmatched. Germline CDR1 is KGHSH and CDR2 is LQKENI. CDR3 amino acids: CASSRDSSSYEQYF. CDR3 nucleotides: TGTGCCAGCTCACGGGACAGTTCCTCCTACGAGCAGTACTTC. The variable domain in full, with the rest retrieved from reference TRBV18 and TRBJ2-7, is NAGVMQNPRHLVRRRGQEARLRCSPMKGHSHVYWYRQLPEEGLKFMVYLQKENIIDESGMPKERFSAEFPKEGPSILRIQQVVRGDSAAYFCASSRDSSSYEQYFGPGTRLTVT.